These 17 T cell receptor beta chains were sequenced from one sample in a study of cytomegalovirus exposure and HLA in healthy donors (dated by TCRdb to the late 2010s). The receptor library was made with the immunoSEQ multiplex PCR assay. For the multiplex PCR, a mixture combining 60 forward primers for TCR Vbeta segments and 13 reverse primers for TCR Jbeta segments was used. Not all clones reach the TCRdb copy of this immuneACCESS table, which keeps in-frame sequences only. Checked studies attribute under half of the gap to unresolved V genes and leave the rest unexplained. In this sample the table shows more than 95,000 clones, 60% to 80% of which occur a single time. The ten largest clones capture 4% of the sample. Sequencing was done on a sample of PBMCs. The receptors originated from a man in his fifties in good health and CMV-seropositive.

The chain is built from TRBV28 and TRBJ2-7; D is uncertain. The germline V gene encodes CDR1 MDHEN and CDR2 SYDVKM. V lost 3 bases and J lost 3, with 6 bases in between. The CDR3 is made up of 12 amino acids. In DNA form, the CDR3 reads TGTGCCAGCAGTTTGGGCCACTACGAGCAGTACTTC. The encoded protein is CASSLGHYEQYF.

A single count supports this clone. The V gene is TRBV11-3, the J gene TRBJ2-5, with TRBD2 matching 10 bases. CDR1 SGHNT and CDR2 YENEEA come from the germline V gene. The CDR3 loop spans 16 amino acids. J lost 4 bases, V lost 1 base, and 6 bases had no gene match. Here the CDR3 DNA reads TGTGCCAGCAGCTTAGGAACTAGCGGGGCGGTAGAGACCCAGTACTTC. Its protein product is CASSLGTSGAVETQYF.

The genes are TRBV19 and TRBJ2-3; D gene ambiguous. Germline V gene data show CDR1 as LNHDA and CDR2 as SQIVND (reference sequence). Trimming cost V 5 bases and J 0 bases, with 9 bases left between them. The CDR3 sequence is 14 residues long. The CDR3 bases are TGTGCCAGTAGTGCGACACGTAGCACAGATACGCAGTATTTT. Translation gives CASSATRSTDTQYF.

This chain connects TRBV6-5 to TRBJ2-7; 7 nucleotides align to TRBD1. The CDR3 runs 12 residues. The germline CDR1 and CDR2 sequences are MNHEY and SVGAGI. V shed 4 bases, J shed 6 bases, and the junction held 3 bases outside the gene matches. CDR3 bases: TGTGCCAGCAGTTGGAACAGGGGCGAGCAGTACTTC. Amino acid sequence: CASSWNRGEQYF.

This clone was seen more than once but under ten times. The chain joins TRBV15 to TRBJ2-1; 12 bases map to TRBD2. V dropped 0 bases and J dropped 9; count of bases not matched to a gene: 9. From germline, CDR1 is LNHNV and CDR2 YYDKDF (reference sequence). CDR3 length: 17 amino acids. CDR3 sequence: CATSRDRASGRAVEQFF. The CDR3 coding sequence is TGTGCCACCAGCAGAGATAGGGCTAGCGGGAGGGCGGTTGAGCAGTTCTTC.

This clone was seen a few times. The V call is TRBV9, the J call TRBJ2-2; a weak D match, TRBD2 (6 bases). The CDR3 covers 19 residues. Trimming stripped 3 bases from V and 4 bases from J, with 25 bases between. The germline gives CDR1 SGDLS, CDR2 YYNGEE. In DNA, the CDR3 is TGTGCCAGCAGCGGACTATCCAGAACAGCGGGCTTTTCCACCGGGGAGCTGTTTTTT. Its protein is CASSGLSRTAGFSTGELFF.

The CDR3 DNA sequence: TGTGCCAGCAGCGTGGGACAGGGCTTTAGCGAGCAGTACTTC. This encodes CASSVGQGFSEQYF. The gene calls are TRBV7-9 and TRBJ2-7, with TRBD1 identical over 9 bases. The CDR3 spans 14 residues. V shed 5 bases and J 6 bases; nucleotides not matched to a gene: 8. In germline, CDR1 is SEHNR, CDR2 FQNEAQ (reference sequence).

In this sample, this clone turned up a few times. The chain employs TRBV29-1 and TRBJ1-2; 8 nucleotides align to TRBD1. The CDR3 is 13 residues long. V shed 7 bases and J 6 bases; nucleotides not matched to a gene: 10. Germline V gene data show CDR1 as SQVTM and CDR2 as ANQGSEA. In DNA, the CDR3 is TGCAGCGCGACAGGGGTTACTATTCATGGCTACACCTTC. Translating it yields CSATGVTIHGYTF.

J is TRBJ1-1 and V is TRBV28, with D possibly matching TRBD1 (6 bases). Germline values: CDR1 MDHEN, CDR2 SYDVKM. This CDR3 has 14 amino acids. Trimming took off 4 bases at V and 1 base at J, with 10 bases between the two ends. In DNA, the CDR3 is TGTGCCAGCAGTTCGGGGGGGCCGAACACTGAAGCTTTCTTT. Translation gives CASSSGGPNTEAFF. Filled out from reference TRBV28 and TRBJ1-1, the complete variable domain reads DVKVTQSSRYLVKRTGEKVFLECVQDMDHENMFWYRQDPGLGLRLIYFSYDVKMKEKGDIPEGYSVSREKKERFSLILESASTNQTSMYLCASSSGGPNTEAFFGQGTRLTVV.

V and J are TRBV18 and TRBJ1-4; 7 bases agree with TRBD1. V shed 5 bases, J shed 4 bases, and the junction held 13 bases outside the gene matches. The CDR3 sequence is 17 residues long. CDR1 is KGHSH, CDR2 LQKENI, per germline. The CDR3 DNA is TGTGCCAGCTCAAGTAGAGGACAGGAGAACTTTAATGAAAAACTGTTTTTT. As protein: CASSSRGQENFNEKLFF.

This clone has just a few counts. The V gene is TRBV7-8, the J gene TRBJ1-5; D might be TRBD1 (5 bases). Germline CDR1 is SGHVS and CDR2 is FQNEAQ. CDR3 length: 17 amino acids. Trimming took off 0 bases at V and 0 bases at J, with 12 bases between the two ends. CDR3 loop: CASSLAVQDYSNQPQHF. The CDR3 DNA is TGTGCCAGCAGCTTAGCGGTACAGGATTATAGCAATCAGCCCCAGCATTTT.

The table lists this clone with a count of one. The chain couples TRBV15 to TRBJ1-1, with no clear D. CDR3 length: 14 amino acids. V lost 0 bases to trimming and J lost 1 base, with 6 bases between them. From germline, CDR1 is LNHNV and CDR2 YYDKDF (reference sequence). In DNA form, the CDR3 reads TGTGCCACCAGCAGAGATAACAGGAACACTGAAGCTTTCTTT. It yields the protein CATSRDNRNTEAFF.

The chain links TRBV9 to TRBJ2-1; 12 bases align to TRBD1. The V segment lost 4 bases and the J segment 9 bases; nucleotides outside the gene matches: 8. Germline loops: CDR1 SGDLS, CDR2 YYNGEE. The CDR3 extends over 15 amino acids. This chain's CDR3 is CASSTGTGGLSEQFF. DNA of the CDR3: TGTGCCAGCAGCACCGGGACAGGGGGCCTGAGTGAGCAGTTCTTC.

This clone was detected once. This chain joins TRBV27 and TRBJ1-5; no clear D gene. Germline lookup yields CDR1 MNHEY and CDR2 SMNVEV (reference sequence). V dropped 3 bases and J dropped 6 bases, with 9 bases sitting between them. This CDR3 has 13 residues. This CDR3 is CASSLVAGQPQHF. CDR3 bases: TGTGCCAGCAGTTTGGTCGCGGGTCAGCCCCAGCATTTT.

This chain links TRBV9 with TRBJ2-1, with D unclear. Looked up from germline, CDR1 is SGDLS and CDR2 is YYNGEE. The V and J ends lost 3 bases and 5 bases respectively, with 15 bases between them. The CDR3 covers 15 residues. This CDR3 reads CASSGALSANNEQFF. In DNA, the CDR3 is TGTGCCAGCAGCGGAGCCCTCAGCGCAAACAATGAGCAGTTCTTC.

The chain joins TRBV28 to TRBJ2-2; TRBD2 agrees at 7 bases. The CDR3 extends over 15 amino acids. Looked up from germline, CDR1 is MDHEN and CDR2 is SYDVKM. J gave up 0 bases and V 10 bases, and 8 bases lay outside the gene matches. The CDR3 DNA sequence: TGTGCCACCCAGGGACTACCTACGAACACCGGGGAGCTGTTTTTT. Residues: CATQGLPTNTGELFF.

The sample holds one count of this clone. The chain uses TRBV6-5 and TRBJ1-2, with 8 bases fitting TRBD1. With 4 bases clipped from V and 8 bases from J, the junction kept 12 bases outside the gene matches. Germline CDR1 reads MNHEY; CDR2 reads SVGAGI. CDR3 length: 15 amino acids. CDR3 nucleotide sequence: TGTGCCAGCAGTTCCGACCGACAGGGGAATGAGGGCTACACCTTC. This translates into CASSSDRQGNEGYTF.